These 13 T cell receptor beta chains were all obtained from the same sample, sequenced in a study of neurological immune-mediated disorders (dated by TCRdb to the late 2010s). Receptors were amplified or captured by 5' RACE. Data came from an Illumina HiSeq 2500. The raw public data were reprocessed by TCRdb itself: fastp quality trimming at Q25, MiXCR clonotype calling, in-frame beta chains only. Every CDR3 protein is listed once, alongside the most common genes and DNA of its rows. Within this sample are about 66,000 distinct CDR3 sequences, with 4.5% to 5.5% of them counted one time only. The ten largest clones represent 6.9% of the sample. Sequencing was done on a sample of PBMCs. All receptors derive from a man aged 30 to 39 with multiple sclerosis.

This clonotype was detected only a few times. V gene TRBV30 combines with J gene TRBJ1-3; D gene uncertain. This CDR3 comprises 13 residues. V was trimmed by 3 bases and J by 0 bases, leaving 6 bases between them. Germline CDR1 reads GTSNPN; CDR2 reads SVGIG (reference sequence). The CDR3 spells CAWRDRSGNTIYF. The CDR3 coding sequence is TGTGCCTGGAGGGACCGCTCTGGAAACACCATATATTTT.

By share, this clonotype counts as medium-sized (0.01 to 0.1%). The chain carries TRBV12-3 or TRBV12-4 and TRBJ2-2; D is undetermined. The CDR3 is 15 amino acids. Trimming pared 5 bases from V and 1 base from J, leaving 11 bases between. In DNA form, the CDR3 reads TGTGCCAGCAGTCATCCAACACGGAACACCGGGGAGCTGTTTTTT. This gives the protein CASSHPTRNTGELFF.

This clonotype has ten or more counts. The V gene is TRBV7-9, the J gene TRBJ1-1; the D gene is possibly TRBD1 (5 bases). The CDR3 is made up of 13 amino acids. The ends were cut back, 5 bases at V and 0 bases at J, with 7 bases in the middle. The germline V gene encodes CDR1 SEHNR and CDR2 FQNEAQ (reference sequence). CDR3 loop: CASSPRVNTEAFF. In DNA form, the CDR3 reads TGTGCCAGCAGCCCCAGGGTGAACACTGAAGCTTTCTTT.

The chain combines TRBV3-1 with TRBJ1-2; D ambiguous. The CDR3 is 18 amino acids. V lost 1 base, J lost 0 bases, and 18 bases lay in between. Germline V gene lookup returns CDR1 LGHDT and CDR2 YNNKEL (reference sequence). CDR3 amino acids: CASSQGRALTLSNYGYTF. CDR3 bases: TGTGCCAGCAGCCAAGGTCGCGCGCTGACCCTGTCTAACTATGGCTACACCTTC.

By share, this clonotype counts as medium-sized. The chain carries TRBV5-1 and TRBJ2-2, with D unclear. The CDR3 spans 14 residues. With 6 bases removed from V and 1 base from J, the gap between germline ends came to 10 bases. Germline assignment: CDR1 SGHRS and CDR2 YFSETQ. CDR3 sequence: CASNPQGNTGELFF. The CDR3, as DNA: TGCGCCAGCAATCCCCAAGGGAACACCGGGGAGCTGTTTTTT.

The table lists this clonotype with many counts. V is TRBV7-9 and J is TRBJ1-2, with 7 bases aligning to TRBD1. CDR1 is SEHNR and CDR2 is FQNEAQ in the germline V gene (reference sequence). Trimming cost V 5 bases and J 2 bases; bases outside gene matches: 2. This CDR3 spans 13 amino acids. CDR3 protein: CASSPTGNYGYTF. CDR3 coding DNA: TGTGCCAGCAGCCCGACAGGGAACTATGGCTACACCTTC.

Worth noting for this clonotype: The junction differs from germline at one of its ends, possibly a read error. The gene calls are TRBV12-3 or TRBV12-4 and TRBJ1-5; D remains unclear. The CDR3 has 14 residues. Here the CDR3 reads CASSFLSGNQPQNF. As DNA, the CDR3 is TGTGCCAGCAGTTTTCTGTCGGGCAATCAGCCCCAGAATTTT.

There are many counts of this clonotype. This chain joins TRBV12-3 or TRBV12-4 and TRBJ1-1; D is undetermined. The CDR3 runs to 14 residues. Between the trimmed V and J ends, which lost 6 bases and 7 bases, there was a span of 18 bases. The CDR3 is CASSSLALDLEAFF. Here the CDR3 DNA reads TGTGCCAGCAGCTCCCTTGCCCTGGACCTTGAAGCTTTCTTT.

This clonotype was picked up many times. The V and J genes are TRBV7-9 and TRBJ1-4; TRBD1 aligns across 8 bases. The CDR3 has 14 residues. J gave up 5 bases and V 4 bases, and 3 bases lay outside the gene matches. Germline CDR1 reads SEHNR; CDR2 reads FQNEAQ (reference sequence). CDR3 sequence: CASSSTGANEKLFF. In nucleotides, the CDR3 is TGTGCCAGCAGCTCGACAGGGGCCAATGAAAAACTGTTTTTT.

As DNA, the CDR3 is TGTGCCAGCAGCGTAGGGCTAGATACGCAGTATTTT. It translates to CASSVGLDTQYF. The V gene is TRBV9, the J gene TRBJ2-3; D gene ambiguous. The CDR3 runs 12 residues. Germline V CDR1 and CDR2: SGDLS, YYNGEE. Between the trimmed V and J ends, which lost 0 bases and 5 bases, there was a span of 4 bases.

There are many counts of this clonotype. This chain joins TRBV5-1 and TRBJ1-1; D is perhaps TRBD1 (6 bases). CDR3 length: 17 residues. The V gene's germline CDR1 is SGHRS and CDR2 YFSETQ. Trimming stripped 4 bases from V and 0 bases from J, with 19 bases between. CDR3 residues: CASSPDSLTLMNTEAFF. For the CDR3, the DNA is TGCGCCAGCAGCCCGGACAGCCTGACCCTAATGAACACTGAAGCTTTCTTT. The variable domain in full, with the rest retrieved from reference TRBV5-1 and TRBJ1-1, is KAGVTQTPRYLIKTRGQQVTLSCSPISGHRSVSWYQQTPGQGLQFLFEYFSETQRNKGNFPGRFSGRQFSNSRSEMNVSTLELGDSALYLCASSPDSLTLMNTEAFFGQGTRLTVV.

As to this clonotype: Relative to the germline gene, one junction end is altered; a read error may explain this. The chain joins TRBV5-1 to TRBJ2-3; D possibly corresponds to TRBD1 (5 bases). Germline CDR1 and CDR2: SGHRS and YFSETQ. The CDR3 has 14 residues. The CDR3 region is CTSSSHSGLDTQYF. In DNA, the CDR3 is TGCACCAGCAGCTCGCACTCAGGGTTGGATACGCAGTATTTT.

This clonotype was observed many times. The gene calls are TRBV7-9 and TRBJ2-7; D is uncertain. The CDR3 is 12 amino acids. Germline V gives CDR1 SEHNR, CDR2 FQNEAQ (reference sequence). V lost 8 bases, J lost 0 bases, and 8 bases lay in between. CDR3 DNA: TGTGCCAGCGAAGGAAGCTCCTACGAGCAGTACGTC. It encodes CASEGSSYEQYV.